One TCR beta chain is described in this entry. Its specificity is not known. Germline assignment: CDR1 MDHEN and CDR2 SYDVKM. This CDR3 is 15 amino acids long. V gave up 4 bases and J gave up 8 bases, with 17 bases separating them. Exclusion criteria comprised uncontrolled infection, other autoimmune disease, pregnancy or lactation. The data derive from a study of T cells in Graves' hyperthyroidism and ophthalmopathy. Turning to the study itself: Blood was drawn when the patient was first diagnosed and still untreated. Findings and limits, study-wide: Onset of ophthalmopathy came a median about 6.5 months after the model predicted it.

Amplification targeted TCR beta CDR3 regions from RNA transcripts. The primer set for the first-round RT-PCR of the TCR CDR3 was HTBI. TCRdb re-called the multiplex PCR reads through MiXCR, storing one row per CDR3 protein. The sample has roughly 740,000 distinct CDR3 sequences, around 17% seen once. This chain connects TRBV28 to TRBJ1-4; D is unclear. The sequencing input was blood. This TCR was sampled from a man younger than 30 with Graves' hyperthyroidism. The CDR3 region has the DNA TGTGCCAGCAGTTCCGCCGGGCCTCTAGGGGAAAAACTGTTTTTT. It codes for CASSSAGPLGEKLFF.